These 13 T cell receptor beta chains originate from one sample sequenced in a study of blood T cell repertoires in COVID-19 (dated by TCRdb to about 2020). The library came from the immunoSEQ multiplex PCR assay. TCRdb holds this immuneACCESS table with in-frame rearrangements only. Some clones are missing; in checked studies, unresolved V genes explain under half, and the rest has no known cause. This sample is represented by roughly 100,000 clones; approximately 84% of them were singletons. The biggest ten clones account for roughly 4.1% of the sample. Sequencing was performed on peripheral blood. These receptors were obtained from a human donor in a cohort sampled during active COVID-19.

CDR3 region: CASSPKGQGSGEQYF. The CDR3 DNA is TGTGCCAGCAGCCCGAAGGGACAGGGTTCGGGCGAGCAGTACTTC. The V call is TRBV7-3, the J call TRBJ2-7; 9 positions agree with TRBD1. After removal of 5 bases from V and 6 bases from J, the junction contained 11 bases not matched to a gene. CDR1 and CDR2 (germline): SGHTA, FQGTGA. The CDR3 runs to 15 residues.

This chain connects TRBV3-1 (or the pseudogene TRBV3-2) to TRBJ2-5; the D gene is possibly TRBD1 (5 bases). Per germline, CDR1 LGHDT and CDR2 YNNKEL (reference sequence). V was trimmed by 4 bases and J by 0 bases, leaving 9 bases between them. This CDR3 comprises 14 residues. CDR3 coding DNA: TGTGCCAGCAGCCTTGGACAAAACCAAGAGACCCAGTACTTC. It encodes CASSLGQNQETQYF.

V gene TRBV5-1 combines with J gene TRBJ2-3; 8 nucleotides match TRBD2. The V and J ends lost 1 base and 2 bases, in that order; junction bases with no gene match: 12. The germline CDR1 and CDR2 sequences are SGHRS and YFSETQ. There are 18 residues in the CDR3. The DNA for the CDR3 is TGCGCCAGCAGCTTGAATGGGTTGGCCGGGGGGGCCACAGATACGCAGTATTTT. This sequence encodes CASSLNGLAGGATDTQYF.

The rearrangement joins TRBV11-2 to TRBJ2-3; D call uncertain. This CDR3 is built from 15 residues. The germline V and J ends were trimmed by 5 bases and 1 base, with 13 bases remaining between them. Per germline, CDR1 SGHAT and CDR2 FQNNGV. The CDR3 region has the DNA TGTGCCAGCAGCCGACGACTCTTCGGCACAGATACGCAGTATTTT. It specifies CASSRRLFGTDTQYF.

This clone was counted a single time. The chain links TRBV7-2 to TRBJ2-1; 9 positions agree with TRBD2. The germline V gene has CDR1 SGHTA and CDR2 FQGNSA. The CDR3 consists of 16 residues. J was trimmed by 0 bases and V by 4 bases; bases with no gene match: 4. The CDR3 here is CASSSPTSGSYNEQFF. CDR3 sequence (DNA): TGTGCCAGCAGCTCCCCGACTAGCGGCTCCTACAATGAGCAGTTCTTC.

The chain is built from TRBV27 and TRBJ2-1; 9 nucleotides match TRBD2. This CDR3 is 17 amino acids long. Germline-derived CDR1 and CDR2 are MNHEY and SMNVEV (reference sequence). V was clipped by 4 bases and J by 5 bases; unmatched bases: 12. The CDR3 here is CASSSPNEAGGHNEQFF. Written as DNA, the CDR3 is TGTGCCAGCAGTTCCCCCAATGAGGCGGGGGGGCACAATGAGCAGTTCTTC.

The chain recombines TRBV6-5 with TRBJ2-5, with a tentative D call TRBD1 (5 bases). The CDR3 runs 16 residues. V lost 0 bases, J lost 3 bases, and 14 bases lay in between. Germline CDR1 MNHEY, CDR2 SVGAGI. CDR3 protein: CASSYSLGAPKETQYF. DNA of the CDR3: TGTGCCAGCAGTTACTCCCTTGGGGCGCCTAAAGAGACCCAGTACTTC.

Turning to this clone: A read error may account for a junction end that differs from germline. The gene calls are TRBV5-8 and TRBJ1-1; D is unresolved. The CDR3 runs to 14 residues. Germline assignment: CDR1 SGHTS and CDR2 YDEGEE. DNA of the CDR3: TGTGCCAGCAGCCTAGTGGGAGGGAATTTAATGATCCTCTTT. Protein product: CASSLVGGNLMILF.

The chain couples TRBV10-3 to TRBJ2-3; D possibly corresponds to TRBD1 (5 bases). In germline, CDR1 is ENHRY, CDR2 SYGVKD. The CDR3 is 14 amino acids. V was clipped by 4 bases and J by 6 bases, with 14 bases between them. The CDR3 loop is CAISADSVADTQYF. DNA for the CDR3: TGTGCCATCAGTGCTGACAGCGTGGCGGATACGCAGTATTTT.

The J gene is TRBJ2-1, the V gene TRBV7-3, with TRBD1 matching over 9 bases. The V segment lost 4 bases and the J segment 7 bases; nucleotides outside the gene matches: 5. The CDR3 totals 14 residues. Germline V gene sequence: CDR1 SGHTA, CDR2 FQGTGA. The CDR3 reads CASSSPGTGNEQFF. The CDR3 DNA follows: TGTGCCAGCAGCTCCCCCGGGACAGGGAATGAGCAGTTCTTC.

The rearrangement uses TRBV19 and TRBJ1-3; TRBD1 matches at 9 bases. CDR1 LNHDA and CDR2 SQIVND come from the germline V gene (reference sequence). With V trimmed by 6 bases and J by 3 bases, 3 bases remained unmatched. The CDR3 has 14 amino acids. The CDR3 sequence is CASRGTGSGNTIYF. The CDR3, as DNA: TGTGCCAGTAGGGGGACAGGGAGTGGAAACACCATATATTTT.

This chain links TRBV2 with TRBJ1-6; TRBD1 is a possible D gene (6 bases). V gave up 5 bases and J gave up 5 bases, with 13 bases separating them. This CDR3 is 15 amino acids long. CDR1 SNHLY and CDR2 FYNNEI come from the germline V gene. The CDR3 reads CASSYRDTDNSPLHF. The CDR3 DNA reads TGTGCCAGCAGTTACCGGGACACGGATAATTCACCCCTCCACTTT.

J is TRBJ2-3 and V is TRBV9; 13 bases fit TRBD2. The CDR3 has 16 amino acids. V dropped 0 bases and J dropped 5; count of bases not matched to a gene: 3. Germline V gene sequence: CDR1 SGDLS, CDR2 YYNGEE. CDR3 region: CASSVGLAGGVDTQYF. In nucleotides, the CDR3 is TGTGCCAGCAGCGTAGGACTAGCGGGGGGTGTAGATACGCAGTATTTT.